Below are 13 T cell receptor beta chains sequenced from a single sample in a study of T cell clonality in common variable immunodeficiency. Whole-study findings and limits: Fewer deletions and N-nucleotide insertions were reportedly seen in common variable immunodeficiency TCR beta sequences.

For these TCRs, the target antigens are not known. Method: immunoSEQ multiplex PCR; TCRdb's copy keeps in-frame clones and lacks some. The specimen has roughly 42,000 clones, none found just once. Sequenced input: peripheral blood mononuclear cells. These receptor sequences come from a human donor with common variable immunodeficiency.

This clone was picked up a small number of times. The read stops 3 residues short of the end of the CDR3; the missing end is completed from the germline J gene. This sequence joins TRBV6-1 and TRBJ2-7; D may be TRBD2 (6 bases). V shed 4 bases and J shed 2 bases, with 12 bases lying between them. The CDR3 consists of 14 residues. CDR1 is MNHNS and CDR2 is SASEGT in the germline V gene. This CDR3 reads CASSGDWATYEQYF. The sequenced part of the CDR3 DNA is TGTGCCAGCAGTGGGGACTGGGCCACCTACGAG.

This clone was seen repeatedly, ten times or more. Here the CDR3 reads CASSPGTGESEKLFF. The covered CDR3 bases are TGTGCCAGCTCACCGGGAACAGGGGAGAGTGAAAAA. This chain joins TRBV18 and TRBJ1-4, with TRBD1 matching over 7 bases. The read ends 3 residues before the CDR3 terminus; that terminus is restored from the germline J gene. Trimming cost V 3 bases and J 7 bases; bases outside gene matches: 8. CDR1 KGHSH and CDR2 LQKENI come from the germline V gene. The CDR3 spans 15 residues.

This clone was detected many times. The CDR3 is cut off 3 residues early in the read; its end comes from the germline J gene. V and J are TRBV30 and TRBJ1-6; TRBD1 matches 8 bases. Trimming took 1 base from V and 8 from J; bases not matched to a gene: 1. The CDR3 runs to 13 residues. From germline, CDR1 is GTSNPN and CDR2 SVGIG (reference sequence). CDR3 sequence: CAWSADRDSPLHF. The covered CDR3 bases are TGTGCCTGGAGTGCGGACAGGGATTCACCC. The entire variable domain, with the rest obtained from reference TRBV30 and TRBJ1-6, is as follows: SQTIHQWPATLVQPVGSPLSLECTVEGTSNPNLYWYRQAAGRGLQLLFYSVGIGQISSEVPQNLSASRPQDRQFILSSKKLLLSDSGFYLCAWSADRDSPLHFGNGTRLTVT.

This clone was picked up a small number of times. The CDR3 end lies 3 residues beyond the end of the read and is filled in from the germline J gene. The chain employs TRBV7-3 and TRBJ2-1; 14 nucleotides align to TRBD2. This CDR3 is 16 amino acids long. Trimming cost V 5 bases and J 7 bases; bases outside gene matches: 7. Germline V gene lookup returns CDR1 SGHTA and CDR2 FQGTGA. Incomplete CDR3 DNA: TGTGCCAGCAGCCCGGGACTAGCGGGAGCTGGGAATGAG. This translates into CASSPGLAGAGNE. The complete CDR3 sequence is CASSPGLAGAGNEQFF.

Partial CDR3 DNA: TGTGCCAGCAGCTTAAGGACAGGGGGCAGGTGGACTGAA. It is translated as CASSLRTGGRWTE. The whole CDR3 protein reads CASSLRTGGRWTEAFF. The chain is built from TRBV7-6 and TRBJ1-1; 11 bases are a match to TRBD1. The CDR3 end is not reached by the read, which stops 3 residues before it; the germline J gene fills it in. The CDR3 has 16 residues. V lost 2 bases to trimming and J lost 5 bases; unmatched junction nucleotides: 7. Germline V lookup: CDR1 SGHVS, CDR2 FNYEAQ.

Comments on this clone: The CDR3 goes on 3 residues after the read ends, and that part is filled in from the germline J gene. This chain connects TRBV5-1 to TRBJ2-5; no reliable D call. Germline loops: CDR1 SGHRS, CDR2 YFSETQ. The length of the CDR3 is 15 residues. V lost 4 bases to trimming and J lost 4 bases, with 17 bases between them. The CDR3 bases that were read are TGCGCCAGCAGCCCTAGACTCCTACCAGCAGAGACC. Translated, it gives CASSPRLLPAET. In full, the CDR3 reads CASSPRLLPAETQYF. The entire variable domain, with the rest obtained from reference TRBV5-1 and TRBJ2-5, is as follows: KAGVTQTPRYLIKTRGQQVTLSCSPISGHRSVSWYQQTPGQGLQFLFEYFSETQRNKGNFPGRFSGRQFSNSRSEMNVSTLELGDSALYLCASSPRLLPAETQYFGPGTRLLVL.

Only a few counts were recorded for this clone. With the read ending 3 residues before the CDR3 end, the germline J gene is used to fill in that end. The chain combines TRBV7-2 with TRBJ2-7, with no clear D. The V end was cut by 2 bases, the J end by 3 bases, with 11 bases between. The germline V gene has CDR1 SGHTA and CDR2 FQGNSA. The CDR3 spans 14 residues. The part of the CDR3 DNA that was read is TGTGCCAGCAGCTTAAGTCCACAAATCTACGAG. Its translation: CASSLSPQIYE. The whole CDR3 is CASSLSPQIYEQYF.

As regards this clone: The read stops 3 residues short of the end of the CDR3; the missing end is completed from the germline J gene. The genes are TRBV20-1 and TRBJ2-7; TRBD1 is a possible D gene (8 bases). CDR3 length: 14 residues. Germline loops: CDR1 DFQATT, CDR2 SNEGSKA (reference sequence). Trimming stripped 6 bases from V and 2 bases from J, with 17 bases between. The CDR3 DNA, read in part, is TGCAGTGCATCCTACAGGGGGGGAACCTACGAG. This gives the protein CSASYRGGTYE. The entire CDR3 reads CSASYRGGTYEQYF.

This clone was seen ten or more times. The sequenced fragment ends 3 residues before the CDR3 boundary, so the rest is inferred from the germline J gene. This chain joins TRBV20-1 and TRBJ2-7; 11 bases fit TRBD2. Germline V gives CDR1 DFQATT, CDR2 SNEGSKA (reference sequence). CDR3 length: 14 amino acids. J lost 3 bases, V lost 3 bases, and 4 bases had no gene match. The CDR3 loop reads CSARTSGAYYEQYF. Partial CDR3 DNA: TGCAGTGCTAGGACTAGCGGGGCGTACTACGAG.

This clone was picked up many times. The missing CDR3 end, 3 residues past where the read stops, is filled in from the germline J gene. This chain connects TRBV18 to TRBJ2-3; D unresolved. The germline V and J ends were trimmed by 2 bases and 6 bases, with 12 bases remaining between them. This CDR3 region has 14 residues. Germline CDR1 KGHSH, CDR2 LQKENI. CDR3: CASSPDRKTDTQYF. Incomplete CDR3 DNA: TGTGCCAGCTCACCAGATCGAAAGACTGATACG.

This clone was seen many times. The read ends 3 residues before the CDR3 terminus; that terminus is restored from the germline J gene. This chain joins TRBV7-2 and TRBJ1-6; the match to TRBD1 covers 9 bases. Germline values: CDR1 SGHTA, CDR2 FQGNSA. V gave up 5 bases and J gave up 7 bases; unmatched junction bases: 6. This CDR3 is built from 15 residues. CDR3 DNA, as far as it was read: TGTGCCAGCAGCCTGGACAGGGGCGCAAATTCACCC. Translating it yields CASSLDRGANSP. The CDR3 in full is CASSLDRGANSPLHF.

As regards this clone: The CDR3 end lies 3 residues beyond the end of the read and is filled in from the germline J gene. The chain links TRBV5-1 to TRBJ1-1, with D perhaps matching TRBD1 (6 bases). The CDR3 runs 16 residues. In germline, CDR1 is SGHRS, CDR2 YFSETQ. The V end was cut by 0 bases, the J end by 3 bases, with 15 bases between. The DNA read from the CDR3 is TGCGCCAGCAGCTTGGTCGGGGCAGGGGCGCACACTGAA. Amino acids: CASSLVGAGAHTE. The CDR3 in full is CASSLVGAGAHTEAFF.

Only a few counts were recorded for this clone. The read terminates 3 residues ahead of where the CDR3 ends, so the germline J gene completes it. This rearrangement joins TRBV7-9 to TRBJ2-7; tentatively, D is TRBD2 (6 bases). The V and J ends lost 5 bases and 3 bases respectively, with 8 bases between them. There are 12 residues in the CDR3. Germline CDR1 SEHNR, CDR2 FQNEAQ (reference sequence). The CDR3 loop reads CASSRDFYEQYF. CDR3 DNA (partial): TGTGCCAGCAGCAGGGACTTCTACGAG.